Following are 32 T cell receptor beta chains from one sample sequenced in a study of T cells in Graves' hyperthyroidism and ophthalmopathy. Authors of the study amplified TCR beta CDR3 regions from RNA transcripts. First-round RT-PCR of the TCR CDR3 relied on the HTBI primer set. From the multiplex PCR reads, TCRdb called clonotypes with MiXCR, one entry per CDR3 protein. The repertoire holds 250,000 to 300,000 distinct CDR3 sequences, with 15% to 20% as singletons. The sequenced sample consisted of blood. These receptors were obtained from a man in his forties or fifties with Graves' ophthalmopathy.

This CDR3 is CATKPSGSYEQYF. CDR3 in DNA: TGTGCCACCAAGCCCAGCGGGAGCTACGAGCAGTACTTC. The chain links TRBV6-1 to TRBJ2-7; 8 bases fit TRBD2. The germline gives CDR1 MNHNS, CDR2 SASEGT. V lost 10 bases, J lost 3 bases, and 8 bases stayed unmatched. This CDR3 has 13 amino acids.

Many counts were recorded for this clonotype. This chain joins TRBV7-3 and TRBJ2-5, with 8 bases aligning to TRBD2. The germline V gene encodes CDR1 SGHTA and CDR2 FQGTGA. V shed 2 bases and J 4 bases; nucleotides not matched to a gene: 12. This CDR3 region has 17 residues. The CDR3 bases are TGTGCCAGCAGCTTATGGGCGCGAGCGGGAGTCGTAGAGACCCAGTACTTC. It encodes CASSLWARAGVVETQYF.

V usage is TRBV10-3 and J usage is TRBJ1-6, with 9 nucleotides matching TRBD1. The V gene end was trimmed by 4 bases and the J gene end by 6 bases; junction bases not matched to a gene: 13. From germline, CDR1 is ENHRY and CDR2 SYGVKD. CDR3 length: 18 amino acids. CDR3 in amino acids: CAISGGQGADSSNSPLHF. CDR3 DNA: TGTGCCATCAGTGGGGGACAGGGCGCAGATAGTAGTAATTCACCCCTCCACTTT.

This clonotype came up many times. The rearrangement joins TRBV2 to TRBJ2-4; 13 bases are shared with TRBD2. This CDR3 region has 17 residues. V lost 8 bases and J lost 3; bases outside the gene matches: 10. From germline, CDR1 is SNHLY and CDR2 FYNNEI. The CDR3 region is CASAGTSGAGGKNIQYF. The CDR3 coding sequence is TGTGCCAGCGCCGGGACTAGCGGGGCCGGGGGCAAAAACATTCAGTACTTC.

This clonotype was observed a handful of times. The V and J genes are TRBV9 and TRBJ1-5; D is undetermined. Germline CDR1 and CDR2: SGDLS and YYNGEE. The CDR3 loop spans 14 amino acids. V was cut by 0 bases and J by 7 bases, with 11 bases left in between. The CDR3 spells CASSVGVLSQPQHF. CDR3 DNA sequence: TGTGCCAGCAGCGTAGGGGTGTTGTCGCAGCCCCAGCATTTT. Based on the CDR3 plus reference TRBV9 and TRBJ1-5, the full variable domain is DSGVTQTPKHLITATGQRVTLRCSPRSGDLSVYWYQQSLDQGLQFLIQYYNGEERAKGNILERFSAQQFPDLHSELNLSSLELGDSALYFCASSVGVLSQPQHFGDGTRLSIL.

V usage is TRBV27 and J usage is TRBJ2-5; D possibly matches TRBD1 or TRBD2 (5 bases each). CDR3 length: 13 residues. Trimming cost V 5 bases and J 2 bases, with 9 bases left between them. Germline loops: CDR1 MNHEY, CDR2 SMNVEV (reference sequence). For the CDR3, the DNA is TGTGCCAGCAGTCCGTGGGGGCAAGAGACCCAGTACTTC. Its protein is CASSPWGQETQYF.

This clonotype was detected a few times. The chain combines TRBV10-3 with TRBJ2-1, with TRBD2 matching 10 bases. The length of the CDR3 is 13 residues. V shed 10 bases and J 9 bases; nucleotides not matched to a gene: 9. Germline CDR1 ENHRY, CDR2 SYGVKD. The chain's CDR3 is CATLDSGRSEQFF. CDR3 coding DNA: TGTGCCACCCTGGATAGCGGGAGGAGTGAGCAGTTCTTC.

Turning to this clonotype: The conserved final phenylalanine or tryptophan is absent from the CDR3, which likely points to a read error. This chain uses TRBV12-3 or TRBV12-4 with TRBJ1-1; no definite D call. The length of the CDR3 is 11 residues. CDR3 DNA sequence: TGTATATCGGGCGGGGACACTGAAGCTTTCCTT. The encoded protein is CISGGDTEAFL.

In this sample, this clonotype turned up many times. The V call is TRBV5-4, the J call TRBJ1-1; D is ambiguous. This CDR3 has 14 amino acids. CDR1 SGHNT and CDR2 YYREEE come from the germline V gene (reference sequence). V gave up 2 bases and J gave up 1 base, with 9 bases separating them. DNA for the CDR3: TGTGCCAGCAGCTTTGGTCGGGGGAACACTGAAGCTTTCTTT. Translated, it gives CASSFGRGNTEAFF.

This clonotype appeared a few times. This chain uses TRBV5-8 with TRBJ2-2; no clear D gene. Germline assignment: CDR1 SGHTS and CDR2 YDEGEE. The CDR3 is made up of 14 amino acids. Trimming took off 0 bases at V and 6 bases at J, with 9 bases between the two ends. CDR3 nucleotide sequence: TGTGCCAGCAGCTTGGAGTCGGCAGCCGGGGAGCTGTTTTTT. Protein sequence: CASSLESAAGELFF.

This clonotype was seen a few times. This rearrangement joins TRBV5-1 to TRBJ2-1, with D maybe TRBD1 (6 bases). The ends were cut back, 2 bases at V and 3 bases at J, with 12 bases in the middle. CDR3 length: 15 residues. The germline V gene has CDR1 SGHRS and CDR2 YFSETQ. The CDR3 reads CASSLSGQNYNEQFF. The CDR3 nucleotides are TGCGCCAGCAGCTTATCAGGACAGAACTACAATGAGCAGTTCTTC. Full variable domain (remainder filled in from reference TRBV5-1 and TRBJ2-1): KAGVTQTPRYLIKTRGQQVTLSCSPISGHRSVSWYQQTPGQGLQFLFEYFSETQRNKGNFPGRFSGRQFSNSRSEMNVSTLELGDSALYLCASSLSGQNYNEQFFGPGTRLTVL.

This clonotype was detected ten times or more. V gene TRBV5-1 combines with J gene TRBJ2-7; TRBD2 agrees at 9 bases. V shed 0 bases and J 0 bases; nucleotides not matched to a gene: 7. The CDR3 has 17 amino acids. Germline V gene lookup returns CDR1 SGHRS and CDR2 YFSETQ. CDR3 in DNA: TGCGCCAGCAGCTTGGGTCTAGCGGGGCCGAGCTCCTACGAGCAGTACTTC. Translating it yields CASSLGLAGPSSYEQYF.

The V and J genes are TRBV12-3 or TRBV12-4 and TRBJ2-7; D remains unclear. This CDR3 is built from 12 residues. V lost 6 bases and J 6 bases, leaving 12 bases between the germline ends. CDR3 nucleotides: TGTGCCAGCAGCTCAAGGACCATCGAGCAGTACTTC. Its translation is CASSSRTIEQYF.

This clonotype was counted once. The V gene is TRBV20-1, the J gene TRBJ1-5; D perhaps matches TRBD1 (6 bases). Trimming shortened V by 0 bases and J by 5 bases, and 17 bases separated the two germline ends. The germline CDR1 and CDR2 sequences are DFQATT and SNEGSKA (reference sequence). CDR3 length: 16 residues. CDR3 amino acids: CSARDPARGSHQPQHF. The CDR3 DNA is TGCAGTGCTAGAGATCCCGCCAGGGGTTCGCATCAGCCCCAGCATTTT.

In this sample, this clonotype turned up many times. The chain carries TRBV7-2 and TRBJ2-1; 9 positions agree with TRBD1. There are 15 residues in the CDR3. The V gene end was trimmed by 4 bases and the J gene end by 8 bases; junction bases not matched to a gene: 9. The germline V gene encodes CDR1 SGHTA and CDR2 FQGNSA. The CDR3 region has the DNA TGTGCCAGCAGCTCGGGACAGGGATTCTCCCATGAGCAGTTCTTC. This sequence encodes CASSSGQGFSHEQFF.

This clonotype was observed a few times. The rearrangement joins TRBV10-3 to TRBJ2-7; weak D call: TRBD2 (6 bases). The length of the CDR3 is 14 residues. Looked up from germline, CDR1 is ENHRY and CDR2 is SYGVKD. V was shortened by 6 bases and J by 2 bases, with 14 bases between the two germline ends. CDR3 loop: CAIREHGGAYEQYF. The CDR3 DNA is TGTGCCATCAGGGAACACGGGGGAGCCTACGAGCAGTACTTC.

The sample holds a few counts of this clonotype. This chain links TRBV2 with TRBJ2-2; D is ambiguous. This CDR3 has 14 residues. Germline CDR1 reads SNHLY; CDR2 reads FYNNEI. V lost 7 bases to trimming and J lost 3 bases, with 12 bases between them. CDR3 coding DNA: TGTGCCAGCATCCTACGCGAAGACACCGGGGAGCTGTTTTTT. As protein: CASILREDTGELFF.

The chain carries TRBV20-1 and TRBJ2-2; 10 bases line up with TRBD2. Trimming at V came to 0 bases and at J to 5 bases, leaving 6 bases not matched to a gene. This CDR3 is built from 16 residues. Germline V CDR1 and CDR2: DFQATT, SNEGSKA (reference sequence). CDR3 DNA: TGCAGTGCTAGAGATAGTATTAGCGGGGGGACCGGGGAGCTGTTTTTT. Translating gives CSARDSISGGTGELFF.

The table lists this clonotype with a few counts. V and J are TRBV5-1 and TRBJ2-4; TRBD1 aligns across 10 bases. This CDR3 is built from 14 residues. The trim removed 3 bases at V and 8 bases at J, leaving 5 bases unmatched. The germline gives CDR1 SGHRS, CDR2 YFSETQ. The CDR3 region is CASSSGQGRDIQYF. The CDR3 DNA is TGCGCCAGCAGCTCGGGACAGGGGAGGGACATTCAGTACTTC.

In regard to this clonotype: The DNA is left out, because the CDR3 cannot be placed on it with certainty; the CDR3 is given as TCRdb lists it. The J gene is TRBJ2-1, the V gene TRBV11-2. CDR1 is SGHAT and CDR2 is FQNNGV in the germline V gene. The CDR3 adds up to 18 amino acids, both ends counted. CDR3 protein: CASSLGPSRLRFGDEQFF.

CDR3 region: CATSDFEGGSDTQYF. DNA for the CDR3: TGTGCCACCAGTGATTTCGAGGGGGGAAGTGATACGCAGTATTTT. The chain combines TRBV24-1 with TRBJ2-3; either TRBD1 or TRBD2 may fit D (6 bases each). V was cut by 1 base and J by 6 bases, with 13 bases left in between. The CDR3 loop spans 15 amino acids. Germline CDR1 reads KGHDR; CDR2 reads SFDVKD.

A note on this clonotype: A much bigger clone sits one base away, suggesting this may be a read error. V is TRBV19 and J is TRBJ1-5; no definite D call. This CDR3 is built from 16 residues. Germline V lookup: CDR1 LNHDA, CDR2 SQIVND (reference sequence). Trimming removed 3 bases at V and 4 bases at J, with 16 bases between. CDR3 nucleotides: TGTGCCAGTAGTATCAGTCGAAGGGATCGGAATCAGCCCCAGCATTTT. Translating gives CASSISRRDRNQPQHF.

Written as DNA, the CDR3 is TGTGCCAGCAGCTTAGGTGAGACTAGCGAGACCTCCTACGAGCAGTACTTC. This sequence encodes CASSLGETSETSYEQYF. The chain carries TRBV7-4 and TRBJ2-7; 8 nucleotides align to TRBD2. Germline V gene lookup returns CDR1 SGHVT and CDR2 SQSDAQ. The V segment lost 1 base and the J segment 0 bases; nucleotides outside the gene matches: 8. CDR3 length: 17 residues. The complete variable domain, with remaining parts taken from reference TRBV7-4 and TRBJ2-7, reads GAGVSQSPRYKVAKRGRDVALRCDSISGHVTLYWYRQTLGQGSEVLTYSQSDAQRDKSGRPSGRFSAERPERSVSTLKIQRTEQGDSAVYLCASSLGETSETSYEQYFGPGTRLTVT.

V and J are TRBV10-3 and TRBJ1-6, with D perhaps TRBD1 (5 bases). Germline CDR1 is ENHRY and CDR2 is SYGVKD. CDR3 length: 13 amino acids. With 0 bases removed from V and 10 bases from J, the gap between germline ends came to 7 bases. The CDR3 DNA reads TGTGCCATCAGTGAGTCAGGGGAATCACCCCTCCACTTT. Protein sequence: CAISESGESPLHF.

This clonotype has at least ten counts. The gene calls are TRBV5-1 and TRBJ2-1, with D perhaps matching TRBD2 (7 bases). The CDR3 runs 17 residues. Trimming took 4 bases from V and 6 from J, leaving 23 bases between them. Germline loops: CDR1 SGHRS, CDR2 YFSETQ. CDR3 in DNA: TGCGCCAGCAGCCGCAGACTTGGGGGGGCGTTAGGCAATGAGCAGTTCTTC. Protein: CASSRRLGGALGNEQFF. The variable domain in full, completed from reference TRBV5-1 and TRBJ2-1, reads KAGVTQTPRYLIKTRGQQVTLSCSPISGHRSVSWYQQTPGQGLQFLFEYFSETQRNKGNFPGRFSGRQFSNSRSEMNVSTLELGDSALYLCASSRRLGGALGNEQFFGPGTRLTVL.

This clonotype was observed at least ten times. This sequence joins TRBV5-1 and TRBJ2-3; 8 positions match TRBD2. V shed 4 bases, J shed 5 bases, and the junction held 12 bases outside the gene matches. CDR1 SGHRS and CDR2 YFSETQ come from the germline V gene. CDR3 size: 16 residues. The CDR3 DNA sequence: TGCGCCAGCAGCCTCAGTCAGCGGGAGATGATAGATACGCAGTATTTT. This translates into CASSLSQREMIDTQYF.

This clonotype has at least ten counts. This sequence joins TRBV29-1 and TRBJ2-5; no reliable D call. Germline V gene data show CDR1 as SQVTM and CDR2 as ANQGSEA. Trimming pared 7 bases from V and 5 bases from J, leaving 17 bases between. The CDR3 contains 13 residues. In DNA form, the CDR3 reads TGCAGCGCCGGGCGAGGTGTGGGGGAGACCCAGTACTTC. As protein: CSAGRGVGETQYF.

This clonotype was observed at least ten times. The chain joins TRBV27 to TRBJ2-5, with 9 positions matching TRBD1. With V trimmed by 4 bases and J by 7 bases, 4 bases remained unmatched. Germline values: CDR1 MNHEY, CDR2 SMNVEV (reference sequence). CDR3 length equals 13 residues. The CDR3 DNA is TGTGCCAGCAGTTCGGGACAGGGTACGACCCAGTACTTC. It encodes CASSSGQGTTQYF.

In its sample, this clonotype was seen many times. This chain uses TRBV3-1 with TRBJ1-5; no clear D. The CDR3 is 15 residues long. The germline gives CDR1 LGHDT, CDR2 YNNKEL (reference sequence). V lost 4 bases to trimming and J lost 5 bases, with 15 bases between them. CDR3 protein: CASSPDLGEYQPQHF. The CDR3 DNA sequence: TGTGCCAGCAGCCCCGACCTCGGGGAGTATCAGCCCCAGCATTTT.

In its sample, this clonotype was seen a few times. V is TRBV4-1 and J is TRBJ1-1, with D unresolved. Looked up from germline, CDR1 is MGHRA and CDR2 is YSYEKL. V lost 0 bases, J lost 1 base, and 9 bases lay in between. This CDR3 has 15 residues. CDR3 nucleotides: TGCGCCAGCAGCCAAGACCCACAGACGAACACTGAAGCTTTCTTT. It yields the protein CASSQDPQTNTEAFF.

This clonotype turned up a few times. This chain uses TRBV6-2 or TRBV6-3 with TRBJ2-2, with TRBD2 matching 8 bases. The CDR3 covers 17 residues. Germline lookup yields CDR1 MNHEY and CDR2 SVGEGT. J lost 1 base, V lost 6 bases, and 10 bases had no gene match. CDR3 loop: CASSPRRGGKNTGELFF. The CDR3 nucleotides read TGTGCCAGCAGCCCAAGACGGGGGGGAAAGAACACCGGGGAGCTGTTTTTT.

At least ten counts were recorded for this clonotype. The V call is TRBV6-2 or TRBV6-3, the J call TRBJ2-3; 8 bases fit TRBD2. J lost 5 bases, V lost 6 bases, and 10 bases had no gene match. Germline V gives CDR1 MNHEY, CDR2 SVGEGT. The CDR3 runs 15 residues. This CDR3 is CASRRLARAEDTQYF. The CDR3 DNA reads TGTGCCAGCAGACGACTAGCGAGGGCGGAAGATACGCAGTATTTT.